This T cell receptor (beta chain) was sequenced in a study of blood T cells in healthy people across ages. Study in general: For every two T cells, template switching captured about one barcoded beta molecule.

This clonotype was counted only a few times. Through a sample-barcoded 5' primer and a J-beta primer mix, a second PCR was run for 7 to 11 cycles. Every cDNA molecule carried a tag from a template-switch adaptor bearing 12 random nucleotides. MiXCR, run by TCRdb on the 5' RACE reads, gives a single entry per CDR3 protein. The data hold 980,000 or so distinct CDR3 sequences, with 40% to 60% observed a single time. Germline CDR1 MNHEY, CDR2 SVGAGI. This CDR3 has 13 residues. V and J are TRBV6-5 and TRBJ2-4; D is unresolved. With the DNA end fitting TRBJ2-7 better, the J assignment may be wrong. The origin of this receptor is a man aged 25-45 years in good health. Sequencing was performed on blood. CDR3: CASRQTDAGEQYF. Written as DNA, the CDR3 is TGTGCCAGCAGGCAGACCGACGCTGGCGAGCAGTACTTC.